The entry below describes one T cell receptor (beta chain). The antigen remains unidentified. The data were taken from a study of T cell repertoires in cytomegalovirus infection. Study-wide results and caveats: Dominating the ex vivo response were TCR beta clonotypes that were CMV-specific and HLA-C-restricted.

TCRdb itself ran the reads through MiXCR, one entry per CDR3 protein. Of roughly 640,000 distinct CDR3 sequences listed, roughly 26% are singletons. Germline V CDR1 and CDR2: LGHNT, FRNRAP. The CDR3 is 13 amino acids. V lost 7 bases and J lost 5, with 11 bases in between. Source material: CD8+ T cells from PBMCs. The chain uses TRBV12-5 and TRBJ2-2; the D call may be TRBD1 or TRBD2 (6 bases each). This TCR derives from a human donor in good health (CMV status not recorded). Some clones in this sample may be carry-over from other donors' samples. The CDR3 DNA sequence: TGTGCTAGTGAGGGGGGCGAAACCGGGGAGCTGTTTTTT. It encodes CASEGGETGELFF.